This T cell receptor beta chain was profiled in a study of identical twins. This clonotype came up many times. The antigen is unknown. Findings and caveats of the study: Cross-sectional statistical analysis was relied on for the conclusions, without the same donors being followed.

TCRdb analysed the 5' RACE reads with MiXCR anew, one entry per CDR3 protein. The repertoire holds about 200,000 distinct CDR3 sequences, with 5% to 7% as singletons. These data are also associated with another study on T cells expressing NK-cell markers. From that second work: The authors applied an anti-gamma-delta TCR antibody in several experiments, and it restricted sorting to alpha-beta TCR T cells.

The TCR originated in a woman in her late teens or twenties in good health. The sample was CD8+ T cells sorted from blood.

Here the CDR3 DNA reads TGTGCCAGCAGTGGGACTAGCGGGAGGGCCGGCAATGAGCAGTTCTTC. Translating it yields CASSGTSGRAGNEQFF. The chain links TRBV12-3 or TRBV12-4 to TRBJ2-1; 16 bases align to TRBD2. The CDR3 runs to 16 residues. V gave up 5 bases and J gave up 6 bases; unmatched junction bases: 4.